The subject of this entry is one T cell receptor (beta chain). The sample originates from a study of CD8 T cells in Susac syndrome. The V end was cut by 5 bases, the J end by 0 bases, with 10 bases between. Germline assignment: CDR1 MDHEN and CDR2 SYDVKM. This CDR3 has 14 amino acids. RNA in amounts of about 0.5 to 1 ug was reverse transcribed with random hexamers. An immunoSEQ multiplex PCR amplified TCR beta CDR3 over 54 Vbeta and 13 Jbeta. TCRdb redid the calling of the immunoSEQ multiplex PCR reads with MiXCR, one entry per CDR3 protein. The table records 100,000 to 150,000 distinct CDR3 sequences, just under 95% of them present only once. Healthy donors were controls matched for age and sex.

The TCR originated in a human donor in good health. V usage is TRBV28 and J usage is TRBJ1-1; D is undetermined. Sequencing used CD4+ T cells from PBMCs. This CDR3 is CASSPRAMNTEAFF. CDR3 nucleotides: TGTGCCAGCAGTCCCCGGGCCATGAACACTGAAGCTTTCTTT.